These T cell receptor beta chains were read from a single sample in a study of human T cells and chemical hapten exposure. TCRdb re-analysed the RACE reads in MiXCR, keeping a single row per CDR3 protein. The profile shows 350,000 to 400,000 distinct CDR3 sequences, less than 6.5% of them singletons. Sequenced material: whole blood, taken in connection with sensitization to the hapten diphenylcyclopropenone (DPC). The source is a woman aged 50 to 60 with alopecia areata. Some clones in this sample may be carry-over from other donors' samples. Each CDR3 is given with its conserved first and last residue. Fields, in order: clone size, CDR3 length, V gene, CDR3 protein. Not every row has a clone size; where given, it reads once, few, many or a size class.

clone_size: NA
cdr3_length: 16
v_call: TRBV2
cdr3_aa: CASRIDTTGTVPGYTF

clone_size: NA
cdr3_length: 14
v_call: TRBV6-2/TRBV6-3
cdr3_aa: CASHRVGSNQPQHF

clone_size: NA
cdr3_length: 13
v_call: TRBV3-1
cdr3_aa: CASSPRTALEAFF

clone_size: NA
cdr3_length: 14
v_call: TRBV20-1
cdr3_aa: CSARHRQGQYEQYF

clone_size: many
cdr3_length: 15
v_call: TRBV20-1
cdr3_aa: CSASLDRVSYNEQFF

clone_size: few
cdr3_length: 13
v_call: TRBV29-1
cdr3_aa: CTVRRQGNTEAFF

clone_size: few
cdr3_length: 14
v_call: TRBV25-1
cdr3_aa: CASGLAGGNGELFF

clone_size: many
cdr3_length: 14
v_call: TRBV7-3
cdr3_aa: CASSLSKLTDTQYF

clone_size: NA
cdr3_length: 14
v_call: TRBV2
cdr3_aa: CASSESRQNQPQHF

clone_size: NA
cdr3_length: 14
v_call: TRBV27
cdr3_aa: CASSSLDANTEAFF

clone_size: NA
cdr3_length: 16
v_call: TRBV9
cdr3_aa: CASSVVHRTNTGELFF

clone_size: many
cdr3_length: 14
v_call: TRBV12-3/TRBV12-4
cdr3_aa: CASSLTVGDTEAFF

clone_size: many
cdr3_length: 17
v_call: TRBV11-2
cdr3_aa: CASSLVIRTFSYNEQFF

clone_size: many
cdr3_length: 12
v_call: TRBV29-1
cdr3_aa: CSTNDRGYGYTF

clone_size: many
cdr3_length: 15
v_call: TRBV7-6
cdr3_aa: CASSPSPGTVYEQYF

clone_size: many
cdr3_length: 11
v_call: TRBV2
cdr3_aa: CASSEYRVQYF

clone_size: NA
cdr3_length: 15
v_call: TRBV20-1
cdr3_aa: CSADPGQGIGDTQYF

clone_size: NA
cdr3_length: 15
v_call: TRBV28
cdr3_aa: CASGPPSPAYNEQFF

clone_size: few
cdr3_length: 15
v_call: TRBV12-3/TRBV12-4
cdr3_aa: CASRTTGTENEKLFF

clone_size: many
cdr3_length: 15
v_call: TRBV20-1
cdr3_aa: CSARGLAGVRETQYF

clone_size: NA
cdr3_length: 13
v_call: TRBV29-1
cdr3_aa: CSRPKKVNYGYTF

clone_size: NA
cdr3_length: 15
v_call: TRBV20-1
cdr3_aa: CSASLGAAGAAGYTF

clone_size: many
cdr3_length: 14
v_call: TRBV5-1
cdr3_aa: CASSLAWGNTEAFF

clone_size: few
cdr3_length: 16
v_call: TRBV7-8
cdr3_aa: CASSGDSWMSSGELFF